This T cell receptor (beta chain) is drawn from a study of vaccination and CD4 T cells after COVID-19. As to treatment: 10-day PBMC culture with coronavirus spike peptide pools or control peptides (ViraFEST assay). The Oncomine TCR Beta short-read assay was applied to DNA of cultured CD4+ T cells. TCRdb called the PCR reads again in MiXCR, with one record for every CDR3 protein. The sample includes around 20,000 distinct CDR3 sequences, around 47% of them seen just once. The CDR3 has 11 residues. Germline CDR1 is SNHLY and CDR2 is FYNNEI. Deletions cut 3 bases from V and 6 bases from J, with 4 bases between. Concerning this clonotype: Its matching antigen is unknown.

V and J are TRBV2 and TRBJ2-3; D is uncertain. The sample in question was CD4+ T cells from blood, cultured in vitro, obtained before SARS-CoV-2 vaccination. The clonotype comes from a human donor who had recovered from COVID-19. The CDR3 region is CASSDPDTQYF. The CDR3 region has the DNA TGTGCCAGCAGTGATCCTGATACGCAGTATTTT.